The T cell receptor beta chain under discussion was sequenced for a study of blood T cell repertoires in COVID-19. Turning to the study itself: COVID-19 samples, acute and convalescent, were from the United States, Italy and Spain. PBMCs, B-cell-depleted T cells, or T cells were the source of the cDNA or gDNA that made up the material.

Per the original data handling: Reference gene primer amplification yielded estimated nucleated cell counts. Profiling relied on immunoSEQ multiplex PCR, and the TCRdb table lists in-frame clones only, not all of them. V, J and clone size reflect that table, while D and trimming were determined from the DNA. The data hold about 35,000 clones, with about 87% observed a single time. CDR1 is DFQATT, CDR2 SNEGSKA, per germline (reference sequence). This CDR3 spans 12 amino acids. The V end was cut by 3 bases, the J end by 2 bases, with 8 bases between. Sequencing was performed on peripheral blood. J is TRBJ2-7 and V is TRBV20-1; D is ambiguous. The source is a human donor in a cohort sampled during active COVID-19. Here the CDR3 reads CSASGSTYEQYF. CDR3 DNA sequence: TGCAGTGCTAGTGGTAGCACCTACGAGCAGTACTTC.